These 29 T cell receptor beta chains came from one sample sequenced in a study of response to subunit inactivated influenza vaccine. TCRdb recomputed calls from the RT-PCR reads with MiXCR, one row per CDR3 protein. The sample consists of about 540,000 distinct CDR3 sequences, approximately 20% of them appearing once. This sample also appeared in a second study, on T cells expressing NK-cell markers. According to that study: TCR beta cDNA was made by 5'RACE template switching with UMIs.

Source: CD4+ T cells sorted from PBMCs, taken about 12 days after vaccination. The receptors originated from a man aged 50 or older who received an inactivated influenza vaccine.

The J gene is TRBJ2-3, the V gene TRBV9, with D unresolved. The ends were cut back, 0 bases at V and 7 bases at J, with 12 bases in the middle. CDR3 length equals 14 residues. Germline assignment: CDR1 SGDLS and CDR2 YYNGEE. The CDR3 DNA reads as TGTGCCAGCAGCGTAGCTGGGAAGAGACATACGCAGTATTTT. Translated: CASSVAGKRHTQYF.

The rearrangement links TRBV5-5 to TRBJ1-1; no reliable D call. Germline V lookup: CDR1 SGHKS, CDR2 YYEKEE (reference sequence). This CDR3 has 15 amino acids. The V end lost 5 bases, the J end lost 0 bases, and 14 bases lay between the germline ends. The CDR3 loop is CASRRRTPMNTEAFF. CDR3 coding DNA: TGTGCCAGCAGGCGGAGAACACCTATGAACACTGAAGCTTTCTTT.

The gene calls are TRBV3-1 and TRBJ2-7, with D perhaps matching TRBD1 (6 bases). Germline lookup yields CDR1 LGHDT and CDR2 YNNKEL (reference sequence). Between the trimmed V and J ends, which lost 4 bases and 2 bases, there was a span of 9 bases. CDR3 length: 13 residues. CDR3 bases: TGTGCCAGCAGCCGGGACACAACCTACGAGCAGTACTTC. This translates into CASSRDTTYEQYF.

This clonotype has at least ten counts. The rearrangement links TRBV7-9 to TRBJ2-1; 12 positions match TRBD1. V lost 2 bases to trimming and J lost 7 bases; unmatched junction nucleotides: 6. Germline CDR1 reads SEHNR; CDR2 reads FQNEAQ (reference sequence). The CDR3 extends over 16 amino acids. CDR3 bases: TGTGCCAGCAGCTTATCGGGACAGGGGGCTGAAAATGAGCAGTTCTTC. It encodes CASSLSGQGAENEQFF.

This clonotype has more than one count but fewer than ten. The chain is built from TRBV7-3 and TRBJ1-1; D is unclear. Germline assignment: CDR1 SGHTA and CDR2 FQGTGA. V lost 5 bases and J 0 bases, leaving 10 bases between the germline ends. The CDR3 runs to 14 residues. This CDR3 reads CASSPGAMNTEAFF. In DNA form, the CDR3 reads TGTGCCAGCAGCCCAGGCGCTATGAACACTGAAGCTTTCTTT.

As regards this clonotype: Sequence at one end of the junction differs from germline and may be a read error. This sequence joins TRBV3-1 and TRBJ1-2, with D unclear. The CDR3 extends over 11 amino acids. Looked up from germline, CDR1 is LGHDT and CDR2 is YNNKEL (reference sequence). CDR3 nucleotides: TGTGCCAGCAGCCAAGAAGAGGGTAAGGCCTTC. This encodes CASSQEEGKAF.

The chain carries TRBV14 and TRBJ2-7; no reliable D call. Trimming shortened V by 6 bases and J by 7 bases, and 13 bases separated the two germline ends. Per the germline V gene, CDR1 is SGHDN and CDR2 is FVKESK. The CDR3 runs 12 residues. This CDR3 is CASRQNDKEQYF. DNA for the CDR3: TGTGCCAGCAGACAGAACGATAAAGAGCAGTACTTC. Full variable domain (outside the CDR3, taken from reference TRBV14 and TRBJ2-7): EAGVTQFPSHSVIEKGQTVTLRCDPISGHDNLYWYRRVMGKEIKFLLHFVKESKQDESGMPNNRFLAERTGGTYSTLKVQPAELEDSGVYFCASRQNDKEQYFGPGTRLTVT.

CDR3 protein: CASSVGGGISSYNEQFF. As DNA, the CDR3 is TGTGCCAGCAGCGTAGGGGGAGGGATTAGCTCCTACAATGAGCAGTTCTTC. The rearrangement links TRBV9 to TRBJ2-1; 7 positions agree with TRBD2. This CDR3 has 17 residues. J lost 0 bases, V lost 0 bases, and 6 bases had no gene match. Germline CDR1 is SGDLS and CDR2 is YYNGEE.

This clonotype has a handful of counts. The V gene is TRBV6-1, the J gene TRBJ1-2, with no clear D. In germline, CDR1 is MNHNS, CDR2 SASEGT. The ends were cut back, 5 bases at V and 5 bases at J, with 18 bases in the middle. The CDR3 length is 15 residues. The CDR3 region is CASSPEAGRLYGYTF. The CDR3 bases are TGTGCCAGCAGTCCCGAAGCTGGGAGACTATATGGCTACACCTTC.

V gene TRBV5-1 combines with J gene TRBJ2-7; D gene unclear. Trimming cost V 4 bases and J 6 bases, with 14 bases left between them. Per the germline V gene, CDR1 is SGHRS and CDR2 is YFSETQ. The CDR3 is 13 residues long. The CDR3 DNA follows: TGCGCCAGCAGCAACGGGCCCCTCCTCGAGCAGTACTTC. Amino acids: CASSNGPLLEQYF.

In this sample, this clonotype turned up many times. The chain is built from TRBV6-2 or TRBV6-3 and TRBJ1-2, with D uncertain. The CDR3 is 13 amino acids. Trimming left V 5 bases short and J 1 base short, with 8 bases between. Germline V lookup: CDR1 MNHEY, CDR2 SVGEGT. CDR3: CASSMKINYGYTF. The CDR3 DNA follows: TGTGCCAGCAGTATGAAGATTAACTATGGCTACACCTTC.

Only a few counts were recorded for this clonotype. V is TRBV5-1 and J is TRBJ2-7; TRBD1 aligns across 9 bases. The CDR3 is 16 residues long. The V gene's germline CDR1 is SGHRS and CDR2 YFSETQ. The ends lost 5 bases at V and 1 base at J; junction bases unmatched: 10. The CDR3 nucleotides are TGCGCCAGCAGGAATACGGGACAGGGAGTTTCCTACGAGCAGTACTTC. It encodes CASRNTGQGVSYEQYF.

This clonotype appeared a single time. V is TRBV2 and J is TRBJ2-5, with 7 positions matching TRBD1. V was clipped by 4 bases and J by 4 bases; unmatched bases: 6. Germline V gene data show CDR1 as SNHLY and CDR2 as FYNNEI. There are 14 residues in the CDR3. The CDR3 loop is CASSARPGGETQYF. CDR3 nucleotides: TGTGCCAGCAGTGCGCGACCAGGGGGAGAGACCCAGTACTTC.

This clonotype has just a few counts. This chain links TRBV6-5 with TRBJ2-2, with D perhaps matching TRBD2 (7 bases). CDR1 is MNHEY and CDR2 is SVGAGI in the germline V gene. CDR3 length equals 16 residues. V was pared by 3 bases and J by 5 bases, with 16 bases between. DNA of the CDR3: TGTGCCAGCAGTTATCGGGGGGCCCTAGGGACCGGGGAGCTGTTTTTT. This gives the protein CASSYRGALGTGELFF.

This chain uses TRBV5-1 with TRBJ1-6; 7 positions agree with TRBD1. The junction had 4 bases not matched to a gene; V was cut back by 4 bases and J by 6 bases. The CDR3 has 14 amino acids. The germline gives CDR1 SGHRS, CDR2 YFSETQ. The CDR3 coding sequence is TGCGCCAGCAGCGAGGGACAGATTAATTCACCCCTCCACTTT. Translated, it gives CASSEGQINSPLHF.

This chain joins TRBV7-2 and TRBJ2-7, with 8 bases lining up with TRBD2. Trimming took 5 bases from V and 5 from J; bases not matched to a gene: 11. The CDR3 consists of 15 residues. Germline V lookup: CDR1 SGHTA, CDR2 FQGNSA. The CDR3 region has the DNA TGTGCCAGCAGCCCCCCCGGACTAGCTTTCCACGAGCAGTACTTC. It translates to CASSPPGLAFHEQYF.

The chain links TRBV20-1 to TRBJ1-5; 11 nucleotides line up with TRBD1. The CDR3 totals 18 residues. Trimming at V came to 4 bases and at J to 1 base, leaving 12 bases not matched to a gene. Per the germline V gene, CDR1 is DFQATT and CDR2 is SNEGSKA (reference sequence). The CDR3 spells CSATGDRGSFLSNQPQHF. Here the CDR3 DNA reads TGCAGTGCTACAGGGGACAGGGGGAGCTTTTTGAGCAATCAGCCCCAGCATTTT.

This chain uses TRBV2 with TRBJ2-5; D is ambiguous. Per germline, CDR1 SNHLY and CDR2 FYNNEI. The CDR3 is 14 residues long. V was shortened by 6 bases and J by 4 bases, with 15 bases between the two germline ends. CDR3: CASRTLTPGETQYF. CDR3 DNA: TGTGCCAGCAGAACCCTGACCCCGGGAGAGACCCAGTACTTC.

This chain uses TRBV3-1 with TRBJ2-3; 7 bases are shared with TRBD2. The germline CDR1 and CDR2 sequences are LGHDT and YNNKEL (reference sequence). The CDR3 runs 15 residues. With V trimmed by 0 bases and J by 3 bases, 3 bases remained unmatched. CDR3 sequence (DNA): TGTGCCAGCAGCCAAGATAGCGGGCAAACAGATACGCAGTATTTT. Translated, it gives CASSQDSGQTDTQYF.

The CDR3 coding sequence is TGCGCCAGCAGCCCGCTAAGGGTCGGTATAGTAAATGAGCAGTTCTTC. Translated, it gives CASSPLRVGIVNEQFF. The chain recombines TRBV4-1 with TRBJ2-1; D uncertain. The CDR3 consists of 16 residues. Trimming pared 4 bases from V and 7 bases from J, leaving 20 bases between. Germline V gene sequence: CDR1 MGHRA, CDR2 YSYEKL.

The rearrangement uses TRBV2 and TRBJ2-2; 8 bases align to TRBD2. The germline CDR1 and CDR2 sequences are SNHLY and FYNNEI. The CDR3 contains 13 residues. V lost 8 bases and J lost 6; bases outside the gene matches: 5. Here the CDR3 DNA reads TGTGCCAGCGTCGGGGGGGGTGCCGGGGAGCTGTTTTTT. This sequence encodes CASVGGGAGELFF. The full variable domain, its missing parts supplied by reference TRBV2 and TRBJ2-2, is EPEVTQTPSHQVTQMGQEVILRCVPISNHLYFYWYRQILGQKVEFLVSFYNNEISEKSEIFDDQFSVERPDGSNFTLKIRSTKLEDSAMYFCASVGGGAGELFFGEGSRLTVL.

This clonotype came up many times. The chain joins TRBV4-2 to TRBJ2-5; TRBD2 aligns across 8 bases. Germline V gives CDR1 LGHNA, CDR2 YNFKEQ. J lost 3 bases, V lost 0 bases, and 12 bases had no gene match. CDR3 size: 18 residues. The CDR3 DNA reads as TGTGCCAGCAGCCAAGATCCTACGGGTCCGGGGGGGAAAGAGACCCAGTACTTC. This sequence encodes CASSQDPTGPGGKETQYF.

This clonotype was recorded many times. The chain has TRBV7-8 and TRBJ2-5, with D possibly being TRBD2 (5 bases). V lost 1 base and J 5 bases, leaving 11 bases between the germline ends. Germline V gene data show CDR1 as SGHVS and CDR2 as FQNEAQ. This CDR3 contains 14 residues. The CDR3 nucleotides read TGTGCCAGCAGCTTAGGAGGCGGGCGGGAGACCCAGTACTTC. Protein product: CASSLGGGRETQYF.

The chain links TRBV6-5 to TRBJ2-7; 8 bases map to TRBD1. CDR3 length equals 13 residues. Germline V gene sequence: CDR1 MNHEY, CDR2 SVGAGI. V lost 2 bases, J lost 5 bases, and 2 bases stayed unmatched. Here the CDR3 reads CASSYDRGNEQYF. The CDR3, as DNA: TGTGCCAGCAGTTACGACAGGGGAAACGAGCAGTACTTC.

The chain recombines TRBV12-3 or TRBV12-4 with TRBJ2-7; no clear D. The DNA end favors TRBJ2-1, so the J call may be wrong. There are 12 residues in the CDR3. CDR3 nucleotides: TGTGCCAGCAGTCTTGGCCCCTACGAGCAGTTCTTC. It specifies CASSLGPYEQFF.

In this sample, this clonotype turned up a few times. This chain connects TRBV5-6 to TRBJ1-2; no clear D. This CDR3 comprises 13 residues. The V gene lost 0 bases and the J gene lost 8 bases, with 11 bases spanning the gap. The germline V gene has CDR1 SGHDT and CDR2 YYEEEE. The CDR3 DNA follows: TGTGCCAGCAGCTTGGGGGCAACAAGGGGCTACACCTTC. Translation: CASSLGATRGYTF.

This clonotype was counted a few times. The V call is TRBV19, the J call TRBJ2-6; perhaps TRBD1 as D (5 bases). The CDR3 has 16 amino acids. Germline CDR1 reads LNHDA; CDR2 reads SQIVND (reference sequence). Trimming shortened V by 3 bases and J by 6 bases, and 15 bases separated the two germline ends. CDR3: CASSIMAGPVANVLTF. The CDR3 DNA reads TGTGCCAGTAGTATCATGGCAGGGCCAGTGGCCAACGTCCTGACTTTC.

The chain links TRBV11-3 to TRBJ2-5, with D perhaps TRBD2 (5 bases). CDR1 is SGHNT, CDR2 YENEEA, per germline. The CDR3 is 13 residues long. V dropped 3 bases and J dropped 5 bases, with 10 bases sitting between them. The CDR3 DNA reads as TGTGCCAGCAGCTTGAGGGCGCGGGAGACCCAGTACTTC. Protein product: CASSLRARETQYF.

There are a few counts of this clonotype. The V and J genes are TRBV2 and TRBJ1-2; D may be TRBD1 (6 bases). CDR1 is SNHLY and CDR2 is FYNNEI in the germline V gene. The V gene lost 8 bases and the J gene lost 8 bases, with 18 bases spanning the gap. This CDR3 contains 13 residues. CDR3 DNA sequence: TGTGCCAGCGGAACAGGGTTATCGCAGGGCTACACCTTC. Its translation: CASGTGLSQGYTF.